This TCR beta chain was observed in a study of T cells after yellow fever vaccination. Only a few counts were recorded for this clonotype. They built TCR cDNA with 5'RACE template switching, a step that put in a universal primer site and UMIs. MiXCR, applied by TCRdb to the 5' RACE reads, yields one record per CDR3 protein. The sample gives over 200,000 distinct CDR3 sequences, 6% to 8% of which show up once; approximately 0.99% is in the top ten. The germline V and J ends were trimmed by 0 bases and 3 bases, with 6 bases remaining between them. CDR1 is SGDLS and CDR2 is YYNGEE in the germline V gene. The CDR3 is 13 residues long.

This clonotype was sampled from a man aged 30-40 years who received the YFV17D yellow fever vaccine. The V and J genes are TRBV9 and TRBJ2-5; no firm D call. The material sequenced was CD4+ T cells sorted from PBMCs, taken on the day of the yellow fever booster vaccination. The chain's CDR3 is CASSVGPEETQYF. As DNA, the CDR3 is TGTGCCAGCAGCGTAGGTCCCGAAGAGACCCAGTACTTC.